This TCR beta chain comes out of a study of blood T cell repertoires in COVID-19. Study as a whole: Sites in the United States, Italy and Spain provided acute and convalescent COVID-19 samples. Nucleic acid was either cDNA or gDNA, and it came from T cells, B-cell-depleted T cells, or PBMCs.

This CDR3 comprises 19 residues. The authors' processing: Estimated nucleated cell counts came from reference gene primer amplification. Method: immunoSEQ multiplex PCR; TCRdb's copy keeps in-frame clones and lacks some. Clonal size and the V and J genes are those of that table, whereas D and trimming came from the DNA. The table includes 300,000 to 350,000 clones, 88% detected once. Sample: peripheral blood. This clonotype was sampled from a woman in her seventies with COVID-19, enrolled during active disease. V gene TRBV21-1 combines with J gene TRBJ1-1; TRBD1, the D gene given by the table, was not confirmed from the DNA. TRBV21-1 is designated a pseudogene. The chain's CDR3 is CASSGTGEGLHTPNTEAFF. The CDR3 coding sequence is TGTGCCAGCAGCGGGACAGGGGAAGGGCTCCATACCCCGAACACTGAAGCTTTCTTT.